These 17 T cell receptor beta chains were sequenced from one sample in a study of beta chain features in type 1 diabetes. Expressed TCRB transcripts were sequenced after all isolated RNA was converted to cDNA. The protocol was immunoSEQ multiplex PCR, while the TCRdb copy is restricted to in-frame clones and leaves out a portion. The table lists about 320,000 clones, 12% to 15% of them singletons. Sequenced: central memory CD4+ T cells from blood. These receptors all stem from a man aged 30 to 39 in good health.

V is TRBV30 and J is TRBJ2-2; D is perhaps TRBD2 (5 bases). The CDR3 is 15 amino acids. The germline CDR1 and CDR2 sequences are GTSNPN and SVGIG (reference sequence). V was cut by 3 bases and J by 4 bases, with 15 bases left in between. CDR3 residues: CAWSLLGSRTGELFF. The CDR3 DNA sequence: TGTGCCTGGAGCCTACTAGGCTCTCGCACCGGGGAGCTGTTTTTT.

Many counts were recorded for this clone. The V gene is TRBV6-6, the J gene TRBJ2-2; D is ambiguous. Per germline, CDR1 MNHNY and CDR2 SVGAGI (reference sequence). CDR3 size: 12 residues. V was pared by 6 bases and J by 4 bases, with 6 bases between. CDR3 loop: CASRPGTGELFF. The CDR3 region has the DNA TGTGCCAGCAGGCCGGGCACCGGGGAGCTGTTTTTT.

This chain uses TRBV5-1 with TRBJ2-5, with 11 bases matching TRBD2. CDR3 length: 16 residues. Germline CDR1 reads SGHRS; CDR2 reads YFSETQ. V trimming: 4 bases; J trimming: 0 bases; junction bases outside the gene matches: 5. The CDR3 here is CASSRSTSGDQETQYF. The CDR3 nucleotides read TGCGCCAGCAGCCGCTCGACTAGCGGGGACCAAGAGACCCAGTACTTC.

The CDR3 DNA follows: TGCGCCAGCGTTCTACAGGGGGGGAATGGCGAGCAGTACTTC. It is translated as CASVLQGGNGEQYF. The chain is built from TRBV5-1 and TRBJ2-7; maybe TRBD1 (8 bases). Germline loops: CDR1 SGHRS, CDR2 YFSETQ. V lost 7 bases, J lost 6 bases, and 20 bases lay in between. The CDR3 spans 14 residues. Variable domain in full (rest from reference TRBV5-1 and TRBJ2-7): KAGVTQTPRYLIKTRGQQVTLSCSPISGHRSVSWYQQTPGQGLQFLFEYFSETQRNKGNFPGRFSGRQFSNSRSEMNVSTLELGDSALYLCASVLQGGNGEQYFGPGTRLTVT.

The table lists this clone with a few counts. The chain has TRBV27 and TRBJ1-6; 7 bases match TRBD1. Germline CDR1 MNHEY, CDR2 SMNVEV (reference sequence). The CDR3 sequence is 15 residues long. The J segment lost 7 bases and the V segment lost 4 bases, leaving 7 bases of the junction unmatched. The CDR3 sequence is CASSYRQGPNSPLHF. CDR3 sequence (DNA): TGTGCCAGCAGTTATCGACAGGGCCCGAATTCACCCCTCCACTTT.

The chain combines TRBV2 with TRBJ2-3; D remains unclear. This CDR3 spans 12 amino acids. Germline V CDR1 and CDR2: SNHLY, FYNNEI. The V end was cut by 2 bases, the J end by 7 bases, with 7 bases between. CDR3 sequence reads: CASSERRHTQYF. As DNA, the CDR3 is TGTGCCAGCAGTGAACGGCGACATACGCAGTATTTT.

The chain joins TRBV25-1 to TRBJ1-4; D is perhaps TRBD1 (5 bases). Germline V gene sequence: CDR1 MGHDK, CDR2 SYGVNS. This CDR3 has 16 residues. V was pared by 5 bases and J by 6 bases, with 19 bases between. The DNA for the CDR3 is TGTGCCAGCAGTCCCTGGGAGGGGATGGCCTATGAAAAACTGTTTTTT. It translates to CASSPWEGMAYEKLFF.

This chain connects TRBV19 to TRBJ2-1; the D gene is possibly TRBD2 (7 bases). CDR1 and CDR2 (germline): LNHDA, SQIVND (reference sequence). Trimming pared 4 bases from V and 12 bases from J, leaving 28 bases between. The CDR3 covers 17 residues. The CDR3, as DNA: TGTGCCAGTAGTACCGTTTCGGGGGGACACGGCGATCAGGGGCAGTTCTTC. Translated, it gives CASSTVSGGHGDQGQFF.

The chain uses TRBV6-5 and TRBJ1-5; the D is unclear. Germline CDR1 MNHEY, CDR2 SVGAGI. The germline V and J ends were trimmed by 6 bases and 6 bases, with 12 bases remaining between them. The CDR3 has 13 residues. In nucleotides, the CDR3 is TGTGCCAGCAGCTGGGATCGGGGTCAGCCCCAGCATTTT. Protein sequence: CASSWDRGQPQHF.

The gene calls are TRBV6-6 and TRBJ1-2, with TRBD1 as a possible D gene (5 bases). Germline V gene data show CDR1 as MNHNY and CDR2 as SVGAGI (reference sequence). V lost 0 bases to trimming and J lost 8 bases, with 10 bases between them. The CDR3 loop spans 13 amino acids. CDR3 coding DNA: TGTGCCAGCAGTTACTCGAATGGGGCGGGCTACACCTTC. The encoded protein is CASSYSNGAGYTF.

The sample holds a few counts of this clone. The J gene is TRBJ1-6, the V gene TRBV5-4; no clear D gene. Germline CDR1 reads SGHNT; CDR2 reads YYREEE (reference sequence). Trimming pared 4 bases from V and 7 bases from J, leaving 9 bases between. The length of the CDR3 is 13 residues. The CDR3 loop reads CASSLAENSPLHF. The CDR3, as DNA: TGTGCCAGCAGCCTGGCTGAAAATTCACCCCTCCACTTT.

The CDR3 DNA reads TGTGCCAGTAGTACAAGGGTTGATGCAAAACTGTTTTTT. Its protein is CASSTRVDAKLFF. The chain joins TRBV19 to TRBJ1-4; no firm D call. V was clipped by 4 bases and J by 10 bases, with 13 bases between them. The CDR3 extends over 13 amino acids. Germline V CDR1 and CDR2: LNHDA, SQIVND (reference sequence).

The genes are TRBV7-2 and TRBJ2-3; D unresolved. V lost 1 base and J lost 4, with 9 bases in between. The germline CDR1 and CDR2 sequences are SGHTA and FQGNSA. The CDR3 is made up of 14 amino acids. The CDR3 DNA reads as TGTGCCAGCAGCTTAGATCGTGCGGCAGATACGCAGTATTTT. It encodes CASSLDRAADTQYF.

J is TRBJ1-2 and V is TRBV29-1, with 9 nucleotides matching TRBD1. Germline V gene sequence: CDR1 SQVTM, CDR2 ANQGSEA. The CDR3 is 13 amino acids. V lost 7 bases, J lost 1 base, and 4 bases stayed unmatched. CDR3 loop: CSARTGVNYGYTF. CDR3 DNA: TGCAGCGCCCGGACAGGGGTTAACTATGGCTACACCTTC.

By share of the sample, this clone is medium-sized. This chain connects TRBV4-1 to TRBJ1-5; TRBD1 is a possible D gene (6 bases). The CDR3 contains 17 residues. Trimming stripped 0 bases from V and 2 bases from J, with 14 bases between. CDR1 is MGHRA and CDR2 is YSYEKL in the germline V gene. CDR3 sequence reads: CASSQDQAQGGNQPQHF. The CDR3 DNA follows: TGCGCCAGCAGCCAAGATCAAGCACAGGGAGGCAATCAGCCCCAGCATTTT.

This clone was observed many times. The rearrangement uses TRBV25-1 and TRBJ2-7, with 10 nucleotides matching TRBD1. The CDR3 runs 13 residues. CDR1 is MGHDK and CDR2 is SYGVNS in the germline V gene. Losses at the gene ends were 7 bases for V and 3 bases for J; bases not matched to a gene: 3. As DNA, the CDR3 is TGTGCCAGCATGGGACAGGGGCGCTACGAGCAGTACTTC. Amino acid sequence: CASMGQGRYEQYF.

The chain recombines TRBV30 with TRBJ1-1; D remains unclear. The germline gives CDR1 GTSNPN, CDR2 SVGIG (reference sequence). V lost 0 bases to trimming and J lost 5 bases, with 13 bases between them. This CDR3 comprises 14 residues. The CDR3 region has the DNA TGTGCCTGGAGTGTAAAATCTCCGGGAACTGAAGCTTTCTTT. This codes for CAWSVKSPGTEAFF.